These 30 T cell receptor beta chains came from one sample sequenced in a study of T cells in Graves' hyperthyroidism and ophthalmopathy. Amplified regions were TCR beta CDR3 sequences from RNA transcripts. With the HTBI primer set, the TCR CDR3 went through a first round of RT-PCR. TCRdb re-called the multiplex PCR reads with MiXCR, one entry per CDR3 protein. The sample includes some 500,000 distinct CDR3 sequences, around 15% of them seen just once. Sequencing was performed on blood. Receptor source: a woman under 40 with Graves' ophthalmopathy.

V and J are TRBV6-4 and TRBJ2-7; the D is unclear. The CDR3 runs 11 residues. In germline, CDR1 is MRHNA, CDR2 SNTAGT. V lost 6 bases, J lost 3 bases, and 6 bases lay in between. For the CDR3, the DNA is TGTGCCAGCAGGGCTAACTACGAGCAGTACTTC. The encoded protein is CASRANYEQYF.

The chain joins TRBV19 to TRBJ1-5; D gene unclear. The CDR3 sequence is 15 residues long. Trimming took 6 bases from V and 9 from J, leaving 21 bases between them. CDR1 and CDR2 (germline): LNHDA, SQIVND (reference sequence). CDR3 residues: CASSSLATLVRPQHF. The CDR3 DNA follows: TGTGCCAGTAGCTCCTTAGCCACCCTCGTGAGGCCCCAGCATTTT. The full variable domain, with the rest looked up from reference TRBV19 and TRBJ1-5, is DGGITQSPKYLFRKEGQNVTLSCEQNLNHDAMYWYRQDPGQGLRLIYYSQIVNDFQKGDIAEGYSVSREKKESFPLTVTSAQKNPTAFYLCASSSLATLVRPQHFGDGTRLSIL.

The V and J genes are TRBV9 and TRBJ2-7; D remains unclear. The germline CDR1 and CDR2 sequences are SGDLS and YYNGEE. Trimming cost V 0 bases and J 4 bases, with 17 bases left between them. The CDR3 totals 16 residues. The CDR3 DNA follows: TGTGCCAGCAGCGTAGGGCCCACGAGCGAAGTATACGAGCAGTACTTC. This codes for CASSVGPTSEVYEQYF.

This clonotype appeared many times. The CDR3: CASSYGGRSSYEQYF. The CDR3 DNA follows: TGTGCCAGCAGTTACGGCGGGAGAAGCTCCTACGAGCAGTACTTC. This rearrangement joins TRBV6-2 or TRBV6-3 to TRBJ2-7; 7 positions agree with TRBD2. The CDR3 contains 15 residues. V dropped 2 bases and J dropped 0; count of bases not matched to a gene: 4. Germline-derived CDR1 and CDR2 are MNHEY and SVGEGT.

This clonotype was recorded a few times. The gene calls are TRBV4-1 and TRBJ1-4; 11 bases match TRBD1. This CDR3 comprises 19 residues. V shed 4 bases, J shed 1 base, and the junction held 11 bases outside the gene matches. Germline V gene sequence: CDR1 MGHRA, CDR2 YSYEKL. CDR3 loop: CASSRRTGGKMETNEKLFF. As DNA, the CDR3 is TGCGCCAGCAGCCGTCGGACAGGGGGCAAAATGGAAACTAATGAAAAACTGTTTTTT.

This clonotype turned up a few times. The CDR3 bases are TGTGCCAGCAGTCAAACAGTTAGACCCCTCCACTTT. It translates to CASSQTVRPLHF. V gene TRBV12-3 or TRBV12-4 combines with J gene TRBJ1-6; D is unresolved. This CDR3 is 12 amino acids long. V lost 5 bases, J lost 12 bases, and 11 bases lay in between.

The chain carries TRBV28 and TRBJ2-6; tentatively, D is TRBD2 (5 bases). Germline CDR1 MDHEN, CDR2 SYDVKM. The CDR3 runs to 14 residues. The CDR3 protein is CVTHGGFGANVLTF. As DNA, the CDR3 is TGTGTCACCCACGGAGGATTCGGGGCCAACGTCCTGACTTTC.

V is TRBV6-2 or TRBV6-3 and J is TRBJ2-1, with 12 positions matching TRBD2. The junction had 11 bases not matched to a gene; V was cut back by 6 bases and J by 5 bases. The CDR3 runs 17 residues. The germline V gene encodes CDR1 MNHEY and CDR2 SVGEGT. The chain's CDR3 is CASSPPGLAGGNNEQFF. The CDR3 DNA reads as TGTGCCAGCAGCCCCCCCGGGCTAGCGGGAGGGAACAATGAGCAGTTCTTC.

The sample holds many counts of this clonotype. This chain links TRBV6-5 with TRBJ2-7, with 10 bases fitting TRBD1. Losses at the gene ends were 0 bases for V and 5 bases for J; bases not matched to a gene: 4. The CDR3 extends over 15 amino acids. Germline values: CDR1 MNHEY, CDR2 SVGAGI. The CDR3 DNA reads as TGTGCCAGCAGTTACTCGACAGGGGGCATAGACGAGCAGTACTTC. Protein product: CASSYSTGGIDEQYF.

The rearrangement uses TRBV6-1 and TRBJ1-4; 9 bases agree with TRBD1. There are 20 residues in the CDR3. Germline CDR1 is MNHNS and CDR2 is SASEGT. Germline trimming cut 5 bases from V and 3 bases from J; bases unmatched to any gene: 19. Here the CDR3 reads CASSPSIDRGWVEANEKLFF. The DNA for the CDR3 is TGTGCCAGCAGTCCATCGATAGACAGGGGGTGGGTCGAGGCTAATGAAAAACTGTTTTTT.

This clonotype was counted many times. J is TRBJ2-1 and V is TRBV11-2; no clear D. With 5 bases removed from V and 9 bases from J, the gap between germline ends came to 14 bases. The CDR3 covers 13 residues. From germline, CDR1 is SGHAT and CDR2 FQNNGV. The CDR3, as DNA: TGTGCCAGCAGCGTTACTGGTACTGGTGAGCAGTTCTTC. Translating gives CASSVTGTGEQFF. Full variable domain (rest looked up from reference TRBV11-2 and TRBJ2-1): EAGVAQSPRYKIIEKRQSVAFWCNPISGHATLYWYQQILGQGPKLLIQFQNNGVVDDSQLPKDRFSAERLKGVDSTLKIQPAKLEDSAVYLCASSVTGTGEQFFGPGTRLTVL.

The CDR3 spells CASSYVSRYGYTF. The CDR3 nucleotides are TGTGCCAGCAGTTACGTCAGCCGCTATGGCTACACCTTC. The rearrangement uses TRBV6-5 and TRBJ1-2, with D unclear. Per germline, CDR1 MNHEY and CDR2 SVGAGI. V was pared by 2 bases and J by 4 bases, with 8 bases between. The CDR3 totals 13 residues.

This clonotype was detected many times. This rearrangement joins TRBV20-1 to TRBJ1-5; 12 bases line up with TRBD1. V was clipped by 0 bases and J by 1 base; unmatched bases: 19. The CDR3 runs to 22 residues. CDR1 and CDR2 from the germline V gene are DFQATT and SNEGSKA (reference sequence). Written as DNA, the CDR3 is TGCAGTGCTAGAGAGGATCGGGGCTCCCCGGGACAGGGGGCTCGGAGCAATCAGCCCCAGCATTTT. Encoded protein: CSAREDRGSPGQGARSNQPQHF.

This clonotype was counted only a few times. The chain carries TRBV6-1 and TRBJ2-7; D possibly corresponds to TRBD2 (6 bases). Trimming pared 5 bases from V and 1 base from J, leaving 12 bases between. The CDR3 length is 14 residues. Germline V gene data show CDR1 as MNHNS and CDR2 as SASEGT. DNA for the CDR3: TGTGCCAGCAGTTTGGGACTCCATTCCTACGAGCAGTACTTC. This encodes CASSLGLHSYEQYF.

This clonotype was detected only a few times. The chain carries TRBV20-1 and TRBJ2-1; TRBD1 might be the D (6 bases). The length of the CDR3 is 14 residues. Looked up from germline, CDR1 is DFQATT and CDR2 is SNEGSKA (reference sequence). V was clipped by 1 base and J by 4 bases, with 11 bases between them. CDR3 region: CSARGTVYYNEQFF. The CDR3 DNA reads as TGCAGTGCTAGAGGGACAGTTTATTACAATGAGCAGTTCTTC.

This clonotype was counted only a few times. The chain combines TRBV7-2 with TRBJ2-7; D is unresolved. The germline V gene has CDR1 SGHTA and CDR2 FQGNSA. Trimming shortened V by 1 base and J by 5 bases, and 9 bases separated the two germline ends. The length of the CDR3 is 13 residues. The CDR3 DNA sequence: TGTGCCAGCAGCTTAGTGTTGTTCCACGAGCAGTACTTC. Translated, it gives CASSLVLFHEQYF. Full variable domain (missing parts from reference TRBV7-2 and TRBJ2-7): GAGVSQSPSNKVTEKGKDVELRCDPISGHTALYWYRQSLGQGLEFLIYFQGNSAPDKSGLPSDRFSAERTGGSVSTLTIQRTQQEDSAVYLCASSLVLFHEQYFGPGTRLTVT.

The sample holds a few counts of this clonotype. The chain links TRBV14 to TRBJ1-2; the D gene is possibly TRBD1 (6 bases). Trimming pared 4 bases from V and 4 bases from J, leaving 13 bases between. This CDR3 has 14 residues. The germline V gene encodes CDR1 SGHDN and CDR2 FVKESK. This CDR3 is CASSRAGAGYGYTF. The CDR3, as DNA: TGTGCCAGCAGCCGAGCAGGGGCAGGCTATGGCTACACCTTC.

In this sample, this clonotype turned up many times. V and J are TRBV28 and TRBJ1-3; D is uncertain. V lost 2 bases and J lost 0, with 2 bases in between. Germline values: CDR1 MDHEN, CDR2 SYDVKM. The length of the CDR3 is 13 residues. CDR3 residues: CASSLVSGNTIYF. Here the CDR3 DNA reads TGTGCCAGCAGTTTAGTCTCTGGAAACACCATATATTTT. Using reference TRBV28 and TRBJ1-3 for the parts outside the CDR3, the full variable domain is DVKVTQSSRYLVKRTGEKVFLECVQDMDHENMFWYRQDPGLGLRLIYFSYDVKMKEKGDIPEGYSVSREKKERFSLILESASTNQTSMYLCASSLVSGNTIYFGEGSWLTVV.

This clonotype was seen a few times. One junction end does not reproduce the germline sequence, and a read error may be involved. The V call is TRBV24-1, the J call TRBJ2-5; D is unclear. Germline V lookup: CDR1 KGHDR, CDR2 SFDVKD. The length of the CDR3 is 16 residues. The CDR3 coding sequence is TGTGCCACCAGTGACCATCTTGGCAGATCCGAAGAGACCAAGTACTTC. This codes for CATSDHLGRSEETKYF.

Details on this clonotype: This likely came from a read error, as a far larger clone is one base away. Given the absence of the conserved phenylalanine or tryptophan at the CDR3 end, a read error is likely. The chain recombines TRBV7-9 with TRBJ2-7, with D uncertain. V dropped 5 bases and J dropped 2 bases, with 7 bases sitting between them. The length of the CDR3 is 12 residues. Germline V gene data show CDR1 as SEHNR and CDR2 as FQNEAQ (reference sequence). This CDR3 reads CASSPGPYEQYS. The CDR3 region has the DNA TGTGCCAGCAGCCCAGGACCCTACGAGCAGTACTCC.

In its sample, this clonotype was seen many times. The chain has TRBV27 and TRBJ2-5, with D perhaps TRBD1 (6 bases). Trimming removed 3 bases at V and 4 bases at J, with 12 bases between. CDR3 length: 14 residues. Germline lookup yields CDR1 MNHEY and CDR2 SMNVEV (reference sequence). CDR3 coding DNA: TGTGCCAGCAGTTTCCAACTAGGGGGAGAGACCCAGTACTTC. Amino acids: CASSFQLGGETQYF.

Points on this clonotype: This clone may be a read error of a much larger clone one base away. The rearrangement joins TRBV15 to TRBJ2-1; 7 bases agree with TRBD1. The germline gives CDR1 LNHNV, CDR2 YYDKDF (reference sequence). There are 16 residues in the CDR3. With 2 bases clipped from V and 6 bases from J, the junction kept 10 bases outside the gene matches. CDR3 protein: CATSRTLGQKRNEQFF. The CDR3 region has the DNA TGTGCCACCAGCAGAACTCTGGGACAGAAGCGCAATGAGCAGTTCTTC.

This clonotype has just a few counts. This chain uses TRBV20-1 with TRBJ2-5; no firm D call. V was pared by 0 bases and J by 0 bases, with 11 bases between. CDR1 is DFQATT and CDR2 is SNEGSKA in the germline V gene (reference sequence). The CDR3 runs to 15 residues. CDR3: CSARDLGFYQETQYF. In nucleotides, the CDR3 is TGCAGTGCTAGAGATTTAGGCTTCTACCAAGAGACCCAGTACTTC.

This clonotype was counted ten times or more. This chain connects TRBV11-2 to TRBJ1-2; tentative D call: TRBD1 (6 bases). The length of the CDR3 is 14 residues. Per germline, CDR1 SGHAT and CDR2 FQNNGV. Trimming took off 4 bases at V and 2 bases at J, with 11 bases between the two ends. The CDR3 region is CASSSITGNYGYTF. For the CDR3, the DNA is TGTGCCAGCAGCTCAATAACAGGGAACTATGGCTACACCTTC.

The chain links TRBV24-1 to TRBJ2-1; TRBD1 is a possible D gene (5 bases). The CDR3 runs to 14 residues. Germline CDR1 is KGHDR and CDR2 is SFDVKD. The V gene lost 5 bases and the J gene lost 6 bases, with 13 bases spanning the gap. CDR3 residues: CATSGRDRSNEQFF. The CDR3 nucleotides are TGTGCCACCAGTGGGAGAGACAGAAGCAATGAGCAGTTCTTC.

This clonotype came up many times. This chain joins TRBV27 and TRBJ2-1; D is unclear. The CDR3 is 13 residues long. The V end was cut by 0 bases, the J end by 9 bases, with 9 bases between. CDR1 and CDR2 (germline): MNHEY, SMNVEV (reference sequence). The DNA of the CDR3 is TGTGCCAGCAGTTTATCGGTATTGCTTGAGCAGTTCTTC. It codes for CASSLSVLLEQFF.

This clonotype came up a few times. This chain connects TRBV5-1 to TRBJ2-2; TRBD1 agrees at 9 bases. The CDR3 has 16 residues. The trim removed 5 bases at V and 2 bases at J, leaving 7 bases unmatched. Germline CDR1 SGHRS, CDR2 YFSETQ. The CDR3 nucleotides are TGCGCCAGCAGATCCACAGGGGGCGCAAACACCGGGGAGCTGTTTTTT. This translates into CASRSTGGANTGELFF.

This clonotype was picked up many times. V is TRBV11-2 and J is TRBJ2-1, with 11 bases that match TRBD1. The V segment lost 3 bases and the J segment 7 bases; nucleotides outside the gene matches: 5. Looked up from germline, CDR1 is SGHAT and CDR2 is FQNNGV. The CDR3 consists of 15 residues. DNA of the CDR3: TGTGCCAGCAGCTTTGGACAGGGGGCGGGTAATGAGCAGTTCTTC. Protein: CASSFGQGAGNEQFF.

This clonotype has at least ten counts. The chain joins TRBV9 to TRBJ2-1; D is uncertain. Trimming took 0 bases from V and 7 from J, leaving 14 bases between them. The CDR3 loop spans 15 amino acids. The germline CDR1 and CDR2 sequences are SGDLS and YYNGEE. In DNA form, the CDR3 reads TGTGCCAGCAGCGTAGATGGGTATAGCATGAATGAGCAGTTCTTC. Translating it yields CASSVDGYSMNEQFF.

This clonotype was found many times. V is TRBV18 and J is TRBJ2-7; 7 bases fit TRBD1. The CDR3 totals 14 residues. J was trimmed by 1 base and V by 6 bases; bases with no gene match: 6. The germline CDR1 and CDR2 sequences are KGHSH and LQKENI. DNA for the CDR3: TGTGCCAGCTCGAACAGACAGGGATCCTACGAGCAGTACTTC. This translates into CASSNRQGSYEQYF.